These T cell receptor beta chains were read from a single sample in a study of blood T cell repertoires in COVID-19. Profiled with immunoSEQ multiplex PCR; TCRdb holds only in-frame clones, not every one. The profile shows a few hundred thousand clones, more than 75% of them singletons. Sequencing was performed on PBMCs or T cells enriched from blood (not recorded which). Receptors were obtained from a woman aged 18-30 years who had recovered from COVID-19. CDR3s include the opening cysteine and the closing phenylalanine or tryptophan. The D gene is left open where the match is weak. Size is stated for part of the rows, as once, few or many counts, or as a class when the clone is expanded.

d_call | clone_size | j_call | v_call | cdr3_aa | cdr3_nt
TRBD2 | NA | TRBJ2-3 | TRBV5-8 | CASSAIAGELTDTQYF | TGTGCCAGCAGCGCTATAGCGGGGGAACTCACAGATACGCAGTATTTT
TRBD1 | NA | TRBJ2-2 | TRBV30 | CAWFTGVGTGELFF | TGTGCCTGGTTCACAGGGGTTGGCACCGGGGAGCTGTTTTTT
NA | NA | TRBJ1-1 | TRBV7-8 | CASSYRGSREAFF | TGTGCCAGCAGCTATAGGGGGTCCAGGGAAGCTTTCTTT
NA | NA | TRBJ1-1 | TRBV7-9 | CASSLSTGRTEAFF | TGTGCCAGCAGTCTGTCCACAGGGAGAACTGAAGCTTTCTTT
NA | NA | TRBJ2-1 | TRBV11-3 | CASSLVYSPSYNEQFF | TGTGCCAGCAGCTTAGTATACTCGCCTTCCTACAATGAGCAGTTCTTC
TRBD1 | NA | TRBJ2-1 | TRBV5-1 | CASSLGDRTHNEQFF | TGCGCCAGCAGCTTGGGGGACAGGACCCACAATGAGCAGTTCTTC
TRBD1 | NA | TRBJ1-2 | TRBV5-4 | CASSPGGGGPTIYGYTF | TGTGCCAGCAGCCCCGGTGGAGGGGGCCCCACAATCTATGGCTACACCTTC
NA | NA | TRBJ2-7 | TRBV5-1 | CASSLETSEQYF | TGCGCCAGCAGCTTGGAGACTAGCGAGCAGTACTTC
TRBD1 | NA | TRBJ1-2 | TRBV7-2 | CASRRPGTASYGYTF | TGTGCCAGCAGGCGTCCCGGGACAGCCTCCTATGGCTACACCTTC
NA | NA | TRBJ1-1 | TRBV30 | CAWTTRNREDTEAFF | TGTGCCTGGACCACAAGGAACAGGGAAGACACTGAAGCTTTCTTT
NA | NA | TRBJ1-2 | TRBV18 | CASSPPGSPNYGYTF | TGTGCCAGCTCACCACCGGGCAGCCCAAACTATGGCTACACCTTC
NA | NA | TRBJ1-2 | TRBV19 | CASSRSPGDYGYTF | TGTGCCAGTAGTAGATCCCCCGGTGACTATGGCTACACCTTC
NA | NA | TRBJ1-2 | TRBV12-3/TRBV12-4 | CASSYSGYGYTF | TGTGCCAGCAGTTACAGCGGGTATGGCTACACCTTC
NA | NA | TRBJ1-2 | TRBV7-2 | CASSLPGMDGYTF | TGTGCCAGCAGCTTGCCGGGGATGGATGGCTACACCTTC
TRBD1 | NA | TRBJ2-1 | TRBV28 | CASSPTGQTYNEQFF | TGTGCCAGCAGCCCGACAGGGCAGACCTACAATGAGCAGTTCTTC
NA | NA | TRBJ2-5 | TRBV28 | CATQRVLVETQYF | TGTGCCACCCAGCGGGTACTGGTCGAGACCCAGTACTTC
NA | NA | TRBJ1-3 | TRBV19 | CASSIVRPVNTIYF | TGTGCCAGTAGTATAGTCCGTCCGGTAAACACCATATATTTT
NA | NA | TRBJ1-1 | TRBV28 | CASRPLTHGGEAFF | TGTGCCAGCAGACCACTTACCCACGGCGGTGAAGCTTTCTTT
TRBD2 | NA | TRBJ2-2 | TRBV28 | CASRRTGGTGELFF | TGTGCCAGCCGACGGACGGGGGGGACCGGGGAGCTGTTTTTT
TRBD1 | once | TRBJ2-7 | TRBV6-1 | CASSEAPRGPSYEQYF | TGTGCCAGCAGTGAAGCCCCCAGGGGGCCATCCTACGAGCAGTACTTC
NA | NA | TRBJ1-3 | TRBV9 | CASSAPTGNTIYF | TGTGCCAGCAGCGCCCCCACTGGAAACACCATATATTTT